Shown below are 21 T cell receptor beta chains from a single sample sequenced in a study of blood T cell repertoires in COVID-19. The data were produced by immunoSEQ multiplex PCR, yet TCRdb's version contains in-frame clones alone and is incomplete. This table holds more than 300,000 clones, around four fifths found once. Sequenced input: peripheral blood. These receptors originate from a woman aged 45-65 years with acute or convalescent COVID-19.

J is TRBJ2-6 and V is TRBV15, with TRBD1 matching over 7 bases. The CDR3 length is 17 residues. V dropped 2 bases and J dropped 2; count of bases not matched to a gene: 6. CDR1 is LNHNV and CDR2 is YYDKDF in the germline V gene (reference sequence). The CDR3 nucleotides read TGTGCCACCAGCAGACCCCGGGACAGCCCTGGGGCCAACGTCCTGACTTTC. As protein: CATSRPRDSPGANVLTF.

The CDR3 spells CASSDQGGVSEKLFF. In nucleotides, the CDR3 is TGTGCCAGCAGTGACCAGGGAGGAGTTAGTGAAAAACTGTTTTTT. The chain uses TRBV2 and TRBJ1-4; D is possibly TRBD1 (5 bases). The CDR3 spans 15 residues. In germline, CDR1 is SNHLY, CDR2 FYNNEI. V lost 3 bases and J 7 bases, leaving 15 bases between the germline ends.

DNA for the CDR3: TGTGCCTGGAGTATCGGGACAGACATGAACACTGAAGCTTTCTTT. It is translated as CAWSIGTDMNTEAFF. The gene calls are TRBV30 and TRBJ1-1; 7 bases map to TRBD1. The CDR3 contains 15 residues. After removal of 2 bases from V and 0 bases from J, the junction contained 6 bases not matched to a gene. Germline values: CDR1 GTSNPN, CDR2 SVGIG (reference sequence).

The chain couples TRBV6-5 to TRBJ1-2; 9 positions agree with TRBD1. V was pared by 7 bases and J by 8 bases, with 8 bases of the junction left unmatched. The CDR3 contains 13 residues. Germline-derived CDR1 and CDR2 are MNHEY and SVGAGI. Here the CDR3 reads CASNTGGANGYTF. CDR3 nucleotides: TGTGCCAGCAATACAGGGGGCGCTAACGGCTACACCTTC.

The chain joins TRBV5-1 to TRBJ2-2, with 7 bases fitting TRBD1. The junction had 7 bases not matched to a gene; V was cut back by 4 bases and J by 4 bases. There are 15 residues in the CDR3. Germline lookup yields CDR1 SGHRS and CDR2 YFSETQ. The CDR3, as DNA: TGCGCCAGCAGCCGTGACAGGGTCGGCACCGGGGAGCTGTTTTTT. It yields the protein CASSRDRVGTGELFF.

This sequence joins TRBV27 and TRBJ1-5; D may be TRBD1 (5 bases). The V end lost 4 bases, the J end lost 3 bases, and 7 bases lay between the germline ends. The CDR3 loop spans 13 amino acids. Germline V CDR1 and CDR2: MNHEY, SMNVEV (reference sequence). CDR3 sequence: CASSYRFNQPQHF. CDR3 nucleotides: TGTGCCAGCAGTTACAGGTTCAATCAGCCCCAGCATTTT.

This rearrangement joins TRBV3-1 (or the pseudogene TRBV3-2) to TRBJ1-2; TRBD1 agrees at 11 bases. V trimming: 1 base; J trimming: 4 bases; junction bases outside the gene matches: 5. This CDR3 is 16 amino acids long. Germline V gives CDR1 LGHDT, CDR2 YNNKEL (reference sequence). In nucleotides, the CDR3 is TGTGCCAGCAGCCAAGGGACAGGGGGCTTCGGCTATGGCTACACCTTC. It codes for CASSQGTGGFGYGYTF.

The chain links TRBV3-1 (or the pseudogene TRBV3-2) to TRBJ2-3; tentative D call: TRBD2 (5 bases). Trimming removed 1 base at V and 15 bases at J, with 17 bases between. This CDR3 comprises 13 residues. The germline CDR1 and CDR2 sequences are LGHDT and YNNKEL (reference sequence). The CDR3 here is CASSQGESDGRYF. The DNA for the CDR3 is TGTGCCAGCAGCCAAGGGGAGTCGGATGGTAGATATTTT.

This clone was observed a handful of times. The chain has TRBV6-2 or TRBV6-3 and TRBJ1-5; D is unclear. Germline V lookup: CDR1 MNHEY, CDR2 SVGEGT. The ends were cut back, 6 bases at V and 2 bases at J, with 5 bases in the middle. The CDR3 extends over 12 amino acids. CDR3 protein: CASSTGNQPQHF. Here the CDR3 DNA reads TGTGCCAGCAGCACGGGCAATCAGCCCCAGCATTTT.

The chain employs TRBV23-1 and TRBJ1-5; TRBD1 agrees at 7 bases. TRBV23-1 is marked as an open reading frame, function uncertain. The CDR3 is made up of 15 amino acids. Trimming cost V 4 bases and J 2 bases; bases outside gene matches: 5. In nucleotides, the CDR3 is TGCGCCAGCAGTCGAAAAACAGGGGGCAATCAGCCCCAGCATTTT. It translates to CASSRKTGGNQPQHF.

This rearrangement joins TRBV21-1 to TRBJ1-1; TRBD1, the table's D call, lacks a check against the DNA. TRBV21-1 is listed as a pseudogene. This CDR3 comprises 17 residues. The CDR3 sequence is CASSKAAGGRGQMEAFF. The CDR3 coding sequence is TGTGCCAGCAGCAAAGCGGCCGGAGGCAGGGGGCAGATGGAAGCTTTCTTT.

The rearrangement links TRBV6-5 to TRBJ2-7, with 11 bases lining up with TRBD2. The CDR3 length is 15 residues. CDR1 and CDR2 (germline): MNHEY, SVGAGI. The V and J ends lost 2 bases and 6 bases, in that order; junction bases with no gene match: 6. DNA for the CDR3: TGTGCCAGCAGTTACCATAGCGGGAGGGCCTCCGAGCAGTACTTC. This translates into CASSYHSGRASEQYF.

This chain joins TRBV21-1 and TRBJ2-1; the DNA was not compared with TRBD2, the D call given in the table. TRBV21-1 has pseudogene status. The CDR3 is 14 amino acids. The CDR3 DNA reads TGTGCCAGCAGGGGGACTGGATCCTACAATGAGCAGTTCTTC. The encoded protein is CASRGTGSYNEQFF.

The CDR3 region is CASQTKGLAGGPLYNEQFF. In DNA form, the CDR3 reads TGTGCCAGCCAGACCAAGGGACTAGCGGGAGGCCCCCTCTACAATGAGCAGTTCTTC. The V call is TRBV21-1, the J call TRBJ2-1; no check of the table's D call, TRBD2, against the DNA was made. TRBV21-1 is a documented pseudogene. The CDR3 is 19 amino acids.

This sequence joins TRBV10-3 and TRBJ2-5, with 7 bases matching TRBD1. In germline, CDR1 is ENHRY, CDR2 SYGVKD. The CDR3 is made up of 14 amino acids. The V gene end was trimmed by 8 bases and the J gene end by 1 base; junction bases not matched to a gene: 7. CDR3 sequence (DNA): TGTGCCATCTCCAACAGACAGGGCCAAGAGACCCAGTACTTC. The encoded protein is CAISNRQGQETQYF.

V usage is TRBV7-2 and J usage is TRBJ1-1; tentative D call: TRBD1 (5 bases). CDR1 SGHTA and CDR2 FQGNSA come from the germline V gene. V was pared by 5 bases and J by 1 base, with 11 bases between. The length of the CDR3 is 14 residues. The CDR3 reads CASSERQTNTEAFF. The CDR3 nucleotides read TGTGCCAGCAGCGAAAGACAGACGAACACTGAAGCTTTCTTT.

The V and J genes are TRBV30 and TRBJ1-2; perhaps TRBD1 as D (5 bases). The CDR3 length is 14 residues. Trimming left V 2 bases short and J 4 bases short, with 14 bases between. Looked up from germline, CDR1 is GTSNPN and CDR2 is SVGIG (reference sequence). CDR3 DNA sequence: TGTGCCTGGAGTAAGGGGAATATCGGCTATGGCTACACCTTC. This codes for CAWSKGNIGYGYTF. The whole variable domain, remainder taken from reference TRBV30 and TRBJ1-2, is SQTIHQWPATLVQPVGSPLSLECTVEGTSNPNLYWYRQAAGRGLQLLFYSVGIGQISSEVPQNLSASRPQDRQFILSSKKLLLSDSGFYLCAWSKGNIGYGYTFGSGTRLTVV.

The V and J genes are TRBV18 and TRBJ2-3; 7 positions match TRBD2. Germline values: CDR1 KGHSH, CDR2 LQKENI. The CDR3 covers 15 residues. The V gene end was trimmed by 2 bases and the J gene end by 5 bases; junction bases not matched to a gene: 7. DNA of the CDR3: TGTGCCAGCTCACCAAGAAGCGGGATGGGAGATACGCAGTATTTT. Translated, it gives CASSPRSGMGDTQYF.

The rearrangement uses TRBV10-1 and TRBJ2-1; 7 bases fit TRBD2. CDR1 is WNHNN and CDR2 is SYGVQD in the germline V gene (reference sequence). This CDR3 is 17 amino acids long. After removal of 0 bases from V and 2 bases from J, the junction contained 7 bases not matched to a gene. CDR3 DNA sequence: TGCGCCAGCAGTGAGTCGAGCGGGACTCCACCCTACAATGAGCAGTTCTTC. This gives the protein CASSESSGTPPYNEQFF.

The CDR3 DNA is TGTGCCAGCAGCTTTGAGGCAGGGGATGAGACCCAGTACTTC. As protein: CASSFEAGDETQYF. The rearrangement links TRBV7-9 to TRBJ2-5; a possible D gene is TRBD1 (6 bases). Per the germline V gene, CDR1 is SEHNR and CDR2 is FQNEAQ (reference sequence). V lost 3 bases, J lost 5 bases, and 13 bases lay in between. The CDR3 contains 14 residues.

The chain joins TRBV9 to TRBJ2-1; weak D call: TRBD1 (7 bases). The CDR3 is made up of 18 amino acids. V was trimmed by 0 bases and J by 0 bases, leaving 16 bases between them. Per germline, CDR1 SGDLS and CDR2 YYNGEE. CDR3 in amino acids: CASSVGGGGWGSYNEQFF. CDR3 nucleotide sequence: TGTGCCAGCAGCGTAGGCGGAGGGGGCTGGGGCTCCTACAATGAGCAGTTCTTC.